This TCR beta chain was identified during a study of low-dose radiotherapy and immunotherapy resistance in tumors (dated by TCRdb to between 2021 and 2022). Some background on the complete study: Cohort 1 received 0.5 Gy per fraction every 2 weeks, with a prescribed total PTV dose of 6.5 Gy. Every two weeks, patients got intravenous cyclophosphamide at 200 mg/m2, given one day ahead of each radiation and immunotherapy administration. For Cohort 2, the dose was 1 Gy per fraction given every two weeks, adding up to 13 Gy in total across 26 weeks. The translational analysis covered eight patients: three from the first dose cohort and the first five from the second dose cohort. Nivolumab and ipilimumab were both given intravenously, with nivolumab at a 240 mg flat dose every two weeks and ipilimumab at 1 mg/kg every six weeks. Trial participants were not randomized into treatment groups. Starting on cycle 1 day 1, patients took 300 mg of aspirin by mouth once daily for four cycles.

In this sample, this clonotype turned up a few times. Its binding antigen is unknown. No per-base quality is available; no much larger clone lies one base away. The sample's time point label, decoded: before trial treatment. The donors took part in RACIN, a single-arm, phase I, dose-escalation trial that combined nivolumab, ipilimumab, aspirin, low-dose cyclophosphamide and low-dose radiotherapy. Patients with advanced, TIL-negative solid tumors were considered eligible. The junction carries 8 bases between V and J, which are trimmed by 4 bases and 4 bases respectively. From the cysteine through the phenylalanine, the CDR3 covers 13 amino acids. The kept DNA is CDR3 alone, 39 bases in frame from the first base. As encoded in the germline V gene, CDR1 is MNHNS while CDR2 is SASEGT. For sequencing, an Illumina HiSeq 2500 was employed. To make first-strand cDNA, Superscript III was used along with a set of TRAV- and TRBV-specific primers so that both the TCRalpha and TCRbeta chains were covered. TCRs were amplified for 20 to 25 PCR cycles with Phusion, using a constant-region primer paired with the adapter attached to the V primers. Isolated mRNA was amplified with the MessageAmp II aRNA Amplification Kit, using a 16-hour in vitro transcription at 37°C. mRNA for TCR sequencing was isolated with the Dynabeads mRNA DIRECT Purification Kit. Indexed Illumina adapters were added in a second Phusion PCR of around 27 cycles, and the PCR products were purified with AMPure XP beads. In the paper's pipeline: Using custom Perl scripts, TCR sequences encoding the same protein were pooled, out-of-frame sequences were removed, and the abundance of each clonotype was computed. The analysis excluded TCR sequences that were supported by just one read. Among the metrics used to describe the repertoires were Shannon entropy, Gini index, clonality, richness, and the frequency of TCRs shared between repertoires. TCRdb itself trimmed the public reads at Q25 with fastp, ran MiXCR and retained productive beta chains. One record per CDR3 amino acid sequence lists the most common genes and DNA. TCRdb's processing, not the study's, gives the V and J calls here. For this sample the table gives some 82,000 distinct CDR3 sequences, of which 15% to 20% were detected only once. 5.5% to 6% of the sample is held by the ten biggest clonotypes.

This clonotype originated in a male donor with prostate cancer. The V and J genes are TRBV6-1 and TRBJ1-5, with the D gene too uncertain to name. The material sequenced was PBMCs, taken before treatment. This receptor carries the CDR3 CASSVSENQPQHF. The DNA sequence is as follows: TGTGCCAGCAGTGTGAGTGAAAATCAGCCCCAGCATTTT.